A single sample is the source of the 30 T cell receptor beta chains below, sequenced in a study of T cell responses to AZD1222 COVID-19 vaccine. The data were produced by immunoSEQ multiplex PCR, yet TCRdb's version contains in-frame clones alone and is incomplete. This table holds 150,000 to 200,000 clones, approximately 94% found once. Sequenced material: peripheral blood, taken 28 days after the second AZD1222 dose. The receptors derive from an adult who received the AZD1222 COVID-19 vaccine.

This rearrangement joins TRBV3-1 (or the pseudogene TRBV3-2) to TRBJ2-5; D is possibly TRBD1 or TRBD2 (5 bases each). Germline-derived CDR1 and CDR2 are LGHDT and YNNKEL (reference sequence). The CDR3 spans 16 residues. Trimming left V 0 bases short and J 2 bases short, with 13 bases between. The CDR3 loop reads CASSQDRGREQETQYF. The CDR3 coding sequence is TGTGCCAGCAGCCAAGATCGGGGCAGAGAGCAAGAGACCCAGTACTTC.

This chain uses TRBV5-1 with TRBJ2-7; TRBD2 is a possible D gene (7 bases). V was clipped by 1 base and J by 4 bases, with 21 bases between them. Germline CDR1 SGHRS, CDR2 YFSETQ. This CDR3 region has 17 residues. CDR3 coding DNA: TGCGCCAGCAGCTTGTACCCCGCTGAGGGGGAGGGATACGAGCAGTACTTC. Its translation: CASSLYPAEGEGYEQYF.

The chain carries TRBV19 and TRBJ2-3; D is uncertain. Trimming cost V 1 base and J 1 base, with 9 bases left between them. The CDR3 length is 15 residues. CDR1 is LNHDA and CDR2 is SQIVND in the germline V gene (reference sequence). CDR3 in amino acids: CASSIGGPRTDTQYF. The CDR3 region has the DNA TGTGCCAGTAGTATAGGCGGACCTCGCACAGATACGCAGTATTTT.

This clone has more than one count but fewer than ten. This chain connects TRBV18 to TRBJ1-3; D is unresolved. The CDR3 has 11 amino acids. The ends were cut back, 10 bases at V and 5 bases at J, with 9 bases in the middle. The germline V gene has CDR1 KGHSH and CDR2 LQKENI. In nucleotides, the CDR3 is TGTGCCACCACCTTACGAAACACCATATATTTT. Amino acids: CATTLRNTIYF.

The chain carries TRBV20-1 and TRBJ2-7, with D possibly matching TRBD2 (5 bases). V lost 3 bases, J lost 9 bases, and 18 bases lay in between. Germline values: CDR1 DFQATT, CDR2 SNEGSKA (reference sequence). The CDR3 totals 13 residues. The CDR3 loop reads CSASLGMLGRQYF. CDR3 sequence (DNA): TGCAGTGCTAGTTTGGGGATGCTTGGGAGGCAGTACTTC.

In nucleotides, the CDR3 is TGTGCCTGGAGTTGGGGGGTCTTTGTCGGTTCACCCCTCCACTTT. This gives the protein CAWSWGVFVGSPLHF. The V gene is TRBV30, the J gene TRBJ1-6, with TRBD1 as a possible D gene (5 bases). This CDR3 is 15 amino acids long. CDR1 and CDR2 (germline): GTSNPN, SVGIG (reference sequence). Trimming took off 2 bases at V and 9 bases at J, with 17 bases between the two ends.

The chain has TRBV6-1 and TRBJ1-5; D gene ambiguous. V shed 2 bases and J shed 0 bases, with 20 bases lying between them. Germline CDR1 and CDR2: MNHNS and SASEGT. The CDR3 has 19 residues. DNA of the CDR3: TGTGCCAGCAGTGAACTTACTGTGGGAAACTCTTATAGCAATCAGCCCCAGCATTTT. Protein: CASSELTVGNSYSNQPQHF.

The chain uses TRBV11-2 and TRBJ2-7; D gene uncertain. Trimming stripped 0 bases from V and 5 bases from J, with 17 bases between. This CDR3 has 16 residues. Germline CDR1 is SGHAT and CDR2 is FQNNGV. CDR3 sequence: CASSLEMGIGSHEQYF. CDR3 DNA sequence: TGTGCCAGCAGCTTAGAAATGGGGATTGGGTCACACGAGCAGTACTTC. Drawing the rest from reference TRBV11-2 and TRBJ2-7, the complete variable domain is EAGVAQSPRYKIIEKRQSVAFWCNPISGHATLYWYQQILGQGPKLLIQFQNNGVVDDSQLPKDRFSAERLKGVDSTLKIQPAKLEDSAVYLCASSLEMGIGSHEQYFGPGTRLTVT.

This clone was found once. The chain has TRBV2 and TRBJ1-6; a possible D gene is TRBD1 (5 bases). Trimming stripped 4 bases from V and 0 bases from J, with 10 bases between. This CDR3 is built from 16 residues. Per the germline V gene, CDR1 is SNHLY and CDR2 is FYNNEI. CDR3 coding DNA: TGTGCCAGCAGTGTTCAGGGCCACTCCTATAATTCACCCCTCCACTTT. Translating gives CASSVQGHSYNSPLHF.

The chain employs TRBV21-1 and TRBJ2-7; the table's D gene call, TRBD1, was not cross checked with the DNA. TRBV21-1 is deemed a pseudogene. The CDR3 has 18 amino acids. The CDR3 is CASSKRKQGTPSSYEQYF. CDR3 nucleotides: TGTGCCAGCAGCAAAAGGAAGCAGGGAACCCCGAGCTCCTACGAGCAGTACTTC.

J is TRBJ2-5 and V is TRBV12-3 or TRBV12-4; D not resolved. With 3 bases removed from V and 7 bases from J, the gap between germline ends came to 9 bases. This CDR3 comprises 12 residues. CDR3 sequence reads: CASSLNQATQYF. CDR3 coding DNA: TGTGCCAGCAGTTTGAATCAGGCGACCCAGTACTTC.

The rearrangement uses TRBV13 and TRBJ2-7; D gene unclear. Germline CDR1 is PRHDT and CDR2 is FYEKMQ (reference sequence). The CDR3 is 12 amino acids. Trimming took 2 bases from V and 1 from J, leaving 3 bases between them. The CDR3 nucleotides read TGTGCCAGCAGCTTAAGGTCCTACGAGCAGTACTTC. This encodes CASSLRSYEQYF.

The chain employs TRBV7-9 and TRBJ1-2; 9 bases match TRBD1. The trim removed 1 base at V and 4 bases at J, leaving 7 bases unmatched. This CDR3 spans 16 amino acids. Germline CDR1 is SEHNR and CDR2 is FQNEAQ (reference sequence). CDR3 DNA sequence: TGTGCCAGCAGCTTAGGGGCCACAGGGGGCGGCTATGGCTACACCTTC. Encoded protein: CASSLGATGGGYGYTF.

This chain uses TRBV4-1 with TRBJ2-7; TRBD1 matches at 8 bases. V was clipped by 4 bases and J by 4 bases; unmatched bases: 9. The CDR3 contains 15 residues. Per the germline V gene, CDR1 is MGHRA and CDR2 is YSYEKL. CDR3 sequence: CASSRGGQGVYEQYF. The CDR3 region has the DNA TGCGCCAGCAGCCGAGGAGGACAGGGCGTATACGAGCAGTACTTC.

The chain combines TRBV5-5 with TRBJ1-5, with a weak D call TRBD1 (5 bases). From germline, CDR1 is SGHKS and CDR2 YYEKEE (reference sequence). The CDR3 loop spans 15 amino acids. Trimming cost V 2 bases and J 1 base, with 10 bases left between them. This CDR3 is CASSFGGGSNQPQHF. The DNA of the CDR3 is TGTGCCAGCAGCTTCGGGGGAGGGAGCAATCAGCCCCAGCATTTT. Drawing the rest from reference TRBV5-5 and TRBJ1-5, the complete variable domain is DAGVTQSPTHLIKTRGQQVTLRCSPISGHKSVSWYQQVLGQGPQFIFQYYEKEERGRGNFPDRFSARQFPNYSSELNVNALLLGDSALYLCASSFGGGSNQPQHFGDGTRLSIL.

The chain links TRBV7-9 to TRBJ2-7, with 15 bases that match TRBD2. The V and J ends lost 4 bases and 2 bases, in that order; junction bases with no gene match: 9. This CDR3 has 18 amino acids. Per the germline V gene, CDR1 is SEHNR and CDR2 is FQNEAQ (reference sequence). CDR3 amino acids: CASSSGLAGGIRTYEQYF. For the CDR3, the DNA is TGTGCCAGCAGCTCGGGACTAGCGGGAGGAATTAGGACCTACGAGCAGTACTTC.

The chain is built from TRBV7-9 and TRBJ2-5, with 9 positions matching TRBD1. The CDR3 is 14 amino acids. Trimming at V came to 1 base and at J to 8 bases, leaving 5 bases not matched to a gene. CDR1 is SEHNR and CDR2 is FQNEAQ in the germline V gene (reference sequence). DNA for the CDR3: TGTGCCAGCAGCTTAGGGGACAGGGAGCGCACCCAGTACTTC. This encodes CASSLGDRERTQYF.

The chain employs TRBV12-2 and TRBJ2-3; the table assigns TRBD1, which was not confirmed against the DNA. TRBV12-2 represents a pseudogene. This CDR3 region has 17 residues. DNA for the CDR3: TGTGCAAGTCGCCCCTTTTGGGCTCCTGAGCCCACAGATACGCAGTATTTT. It translates to CASRPFWAPEPTDTQYF.

V usage is TRBV4-1 and J usage is TRBJ1-2, with a weak D call TRBD1 (5 bases). Germline CDR1 is MGHRA and CDR2 is YSYEKL. V was clipped by 2 bases and J by 8 bases, with 15 bases between them. The length of the CDR3 is 14 residues. The CDR3: CASSQPRQFRGYTF. DNA for the CDR3: TGCGCCAGCAGCCAACCCCGACAGTTTCGAGGCTACACCTTC.

The rearrangement joins TRBV10-1 to TRBJ2-2; a possible D gene is TRBD2 (6 bases). The CDR3 sequence is 14 residues long. Germline lookup yields CDR1 WNHNN and CDR2 SYGVQD (reference sequence). The V gene lost 5 bases and the J gene lost 2 bases, with 9 bases spanning the gap. The CDR3 nucleotides read TGCGCCAGCAGTAAACTAGCAAACACCGGGGAGCTGTTTTTT. It is translated as CASSKLANTGELFF.

The rearrangement uses TRBV3-1 (or the pseudogene TRBV3-2) and TRBJ2-7; no firm D call. V was pared by 4 bases and J by 0 bases, with 10 bases between. This CDR3 comprises 14 residues. Germline V CDR1 and CDR2: LGHDT, YNNKEL (reference sequence). The CDR3 here is CASSLRESSYEQYF. The DNA of the CDR3 is TGTGCCAGCAGCCTTAGGGAAAGCTCCTACGAGCAGTACTTC.

This chain links TRBV27 with TRBJ1-1, with a tentative D call TRBD1 (5 bases). This CDR3 contains 11 residues. Trimming cost V 10 bases and J 12 bases, with 18 bases left between them. Germline V gene sequence: CDR1 MNHEY, CDR2 SMNVEV (reference sequence). The CDR3, as DNA: TGTGCCACAATCCGGGACGGAGGAACTTTCTTT. It specifies CATIRDGGTFF.

This chain connects TRBV6-1 to TRBJ1-1, with D unclear. Germline assignment: CDR1 MNHNS and CDR2 SASEGT. The CDR3 contains 14 residues. V dropped 2 bases and J dropped 5 bases, with 12 bases sitting between them. CDR3 in DNA: TGTGCCAGCAGTGAATCACCAGGTAGGACTGAAGCTTTCTTT. This codes for CASSESPGRTEAFF.

The chain couples TRBV27 to TRBJ1-6, with TRBD1 as a possible D gene (6 bases). Trimming pared 8 bases from V and 7 bases from J, leaving 24 bases between. The CDR3 is 17 residues long. Germline CDR1 reads MNHEY; CDR2 reads SMNVEV (reference sequence). This chain's CDR3 is CASYQPPWTAGNSPLHF. The CDR3 nucleotides are TGTGCCAGCTACCAACCCCCATGGACAGCGGGCAATTCACCCCTCCACTTT.

The chain employs TRBV4-3 and TRBJ1-5; D gene uncertain. Trimming pared 1 base from V and 6 bases from J, leaving 13 bases between. The CDR3 spans 15 residues. Germline V gene sequence: CDR1 LGHNA, CDR2 YSLEER. The CDR3: CASSQGRQESQPQHF. CDR3 nucleotides: TGCGCCAGCAGCCAAGGAAGACAAGAGAGTCAGCCCCAGCATTTT.

The chain has TRBV10-3 and TRBJ1-2; 7 positions match TRBD1. Germline-derived CDR1 and CDR2 are ENHRY and SYGVKD. There are 16 residues in the CDR3. J lost 5 bases, V lost 3 bases, and 12 bases had no gene match. The CDR3 DNA sequence: TGTGCCATCAGTGATTTAGGGGGCGGTTTAGTGTATGGCTACACCTTC. Translating gives CAISDLGGGLVYGYTF.

This clone was observed once. This chain connects TRBV11-2 to TRBJ1-2; the D gene is possibly TRBD1 (6 bases). Germline CDR1 and CDR2: SGHAT and FQNNGV. V lost 0 bases, J lost 13 bases, and 18 bases lay in between. The CDR3 runs to 14 residues. CDR3 in amino acids: CASSLDQGRDAGTF. CDR3 sequence (DNA): TGTGCCAGCAGCTTAGATCAGGGGAGGGACGCCGGCACCTTC.

The chain is built from TRBV19 and TRBJ1-2; 8 bases map to TRBD1. V shed 3 bases, J shed 5 bases, and the junction held 5 bases outside the gene matches. The CDR3 runs to 14 residues. CDR1 and CDR2 (germline): LNHDA, SQIVND (reference sequence). The CDR3 reads CASSIRDRGYGYTF. The CDR3 DNA reads as TGTGCCAGTAGTATCCGAGACAGGGGTTATGGCTACACCTTC.

V usage is TRBV27 and J usage is TRBJ2-3; unclear D gene. The V end lost 6 bases, the J end lost 7 bases, and 20 bases lay between the germline ends. Looked up from germline, CDR1 is MNHEY and CDR2 is SMNVEV (reference sequence). This CDR3 spans 15 amino acids. CDR3 residues: CASSALDRGPHTQYF. In DNA, the CDR3 is TGTGCCAGCAGCGCATTGGACCGCGGACCACATACGCAGTATTTT.

This chain connects TRBV6-2 or TRBV6-3 to TRBJ1-2, with D unresolved. Germline V gives CDR1 MNHEY, CDR2 SVGEGT. The germline V and J ends were trimmed by 0 bases and 0 bases, with 8 bases remaining between them. The CDR3 totals 15 residues. CDR3 nucleotide sequence: TGTGCCAGCAGTTACTCGGACGCAGCTAACTATGGCTACACCTTC. As protein: CASSYSDAANYGYTF.